Presented here are 17 T cell receptor beta chains from one specimen sequenced in a study of post-analysis software for immune sequencing data. General study results and limits: Elevated frequency relative to controls characterized several TRBV segments in patients, TRBV5-6, TRBV5-1 and TRBV20-1 among them.

The antigens these receptors bind are not known. Unique-molecular-identifier-tagged TCR beta cDNA libraries were used. Each CDR3 protein is one row after TCRdb ran MiXCR on the PCR reads. The sample holds about 770,000 distinct CDR3 sequences; about 45% are singletons and the top ten take 4.9%. The specimen was blood. The receptors stem from a girl between 10 and 17 years old with multiple sclerosis.

This clonotype came up many times. The chain carries TRBV9 and TRBJ2-5; TRBD2 is a possible D gene (6 bases). The CDR3 extends over 16 amino acids. V lost 4 bases and J 4 bases, leaving 20 bases between the germline ends. Germline loops: CDR1 SGDLS, CDR2 YYNGEE. The CDR3 is CASSPSPKLAPETQYF. The DNA for the CDR3 is TGTGCCAGCAGCCCCTCCCCTAAACTAGCTCCAGAGACCCAGTACTTC.

This sequence joins TRBV7-9 and TRBJ2-1; D might be TRBD2 (5 bases). Per germline, CDR1 SEHNR and CDR2 FQNEAQ (reference sequence). Deletions cut 4 bases from V and 6 bases from J, with 19 bases between. This CDR3 region has 16 residues. CDR3 protein: CASSSSSGVTTNEQFF. In DNA form, the CDR3 reads TGTGCCAGCAGCTCCTCGAGCGGAGTGACTACCAATGAGCAGTTCTTC. The whole variable domain, remainder taken from reference TRBV7-9 and TRBJ2-1, is DTGVSQNPRHKITKRGQNVTFRCDPISEHNRLYWYRQTLGQGPEFLTYFQNEAQLEKSRLLSDRFSAERPKGSFSTLEIQRTEQGDSAMYLCASSSSSGVTTNEQFFGPGTRLTVL.

J is TRBJ1-5 and V is TRBV12-3 or TRBV12-4; D is ambiguous. Between the trimmed V and J ends, which lost 2 bases and 7 bases, there was a span of 9 bases. This CDR3 has 13 residues. CDR3 DNA sequence: TGTGCCAGCAGTTTAACGCCCGCCCAGCCCCAGCATTTT. This codes for CASSLTPAQPQHF.

This chain joins TRBV29-1 and TRBJ2-1; 7 bases map to TRBD2. CDR1 SQVTM and CDR2 ANQGSEA come from the germline V gene. Trimming at V came to 3 bases and at J to 7 bases, leaving 6 bases not matched to a gene. The CDR3 contains 13 residues. CDR3 nucleotide sequence: TGCAGCGTTGATGGGGGGGGGACGAATGAGCAGTTCTTC. This sequence encodes CSVDGGGTNEQFF.

V is TRBV20-1 and J is TRBJ2-1; no clear D gene. The germline CDR1 and CDR2 sequences are DFQATT and SNEGSKA (reference sequence). This CDR3 region has 15 residues. V lost 3 bases and J 0 bases, leaving 12 bases between the germline ends. The CDR3 DNA follows: TGCAGTGCTAGTCTAGTAGGCAGCTCCTACAATGAGCAGTTCTTC. Translated, it gives CSASLVGSSYNEQFF.

This clonotype was detected only once. The V gene is TRBV12-3 or TRBV12-4, the J gene TRBJ1-1; no reliable D call. The V end lost 5 bases, the J end lost 1 base, and 11 bases lay between the germline ends. This CDR3 spans 14 amino acids. For the CDR3, the DNA is TGTGCCAGCAGTCAGTCCTCAAGGAACACTGAAGCTTTCTTT. This encodes CASSQSSRNTEAFF.

This rearrangement joins TRBV7-2 to TRBJ2-7; D is undetermined. Germline CDR1 is SGHTA and CDR2 is FQGNSA. V was cut by 1 base and J by 4 bases, with 14 bases left in between. The CDR3 sequence is 15 residues long. The CDR3 region has the DNA TGTGCCAGCAGCTTAGGTTCGTCATCGGCGTACGAGCAGTACTTC. This gives the protein CASSLGSSSAYEQYF.

This clonotype appeared a few times. The junction departs from the called germline gene at one end, perhaps through a read error. This chain connects TRBV5-1 to TRBJ2-5; 10 bases are a match to TRBD2. CDR3 length: 15 amino acids. The germline V gene encodes CDR1 SGHRS and CDR2 YFSETQ. CDR3 protein: CASSPGLANQETQYF. As DNA, the CDR3 is TGCGCCAGCAGCCCGGGACTAGCGAACCAAGAGACTCAGTACTTC.

The chain has TRBV13 and TRBJ1-1; D is undetermined. The germline V gene has CDR1 PRHDT and CDR2 FYEKMQ (reference sequence). Trimming left V 5 bases short and J 2 bases short, with 12 bases between. This CDR3 has 14 amino acids. The CDR3 region is CASSTRGINTEAFF. The CDR3 nucleotides read TGTGCCAGCAGCACCCGAGGGATCAACACTGAAGCTTTCTTT.

The J gene is TRBJ2-7, the V gene TRBV15; D remains ambiguous. Germline CDR1 LNHNV, CDR2 YYDKDF (reference sequence). CDR3 size: 14 residues. The germline V and J ends were trimmed by 9 bases and 4 bases, with 19 bases remaining between them. This CDR3 reads CATSLGSGEYEQYF. The CDR3 bases are TGTGCCACAAGCCTCGGGTCAGGAGAATACGAGCAGTACTTC.

This clonotype was observed a single time. The V and J genes are TRBV7-8 and TRBJ2-1; tentatively, D is TRBD2 (5 bases). Germline V gene lookup returns CDR1 SGHVS and CDR2 FQNEAQ. Trimming stripped 3 bases from V and 8 bases from J, with 17 bases between. The CDR3 consists of 15 residues. CDR3 DNA: TGTGCCAGCAGCTTGGCGGGTGATGTATTTGATGAGCAGTTCTTC. This encodes CASSLAGDVFDEQFF. Combining the CDR3 with reference TRBV7-8 and TRBJ2-1 gives the whole variable domain GAGVSQSPRYKVAKRGQDVALRCDPISGHVSLFWYQQALGQGPEFLTYFQNEAQLDKSGLPSDRFFAERPEGSVSTLKIQRTQQEDSAVYLCASSLAGDVFDEQFFGPGTRLTVL.

The CDR3 spells CASSFPRQGSGANVLTF. Here the CDR3 DNA reads TGTGCCAGCAGCTTCCCCCGACAGGGCTCTGGGGCCAACGTCCTGACTTTC. The genes are TRBV7-8 and TRBJ2-6, with 7 bases fitting TRBD1. CDR1 and CDR2 from the germline V gene are SGHVS and FQNEAQ. V gave up 3 bases and J gave up 0 bases; unmatched junction bases: 5. This CDR3 is built from 17 residues.

V gene TRBV12-3 or TRBV12-4 combines with J gene TRBJ2-6, with D perhaps matching TRBD2 (6 bases). V lost 6 bases, J lost 0 bases, and 21 bases lay in between. There are 19 residues in the CDR3. CDR3 nucleotides: TGTGCCAGCAGGCGGGAAACAGGAAGAACTAGCTCTGGGGCCAACGTCCTGACTTTC. Translation: CASRRETGRTSSGANVLTF.

This clonotype has a handful of counts. This chain joins TRBV5-6 and TRBJ2-7; 7 nucleotides match TRBD1. The CDR3 is 17 amino acids. J was trimmed by 2 bases and V by 2 bases; bases with no gene match: 13. Germline V gene data show CDR1 as SGHDT and CDR2 as YYEEEE. CDR3 nucleotide sequence: TGTGCCAGCAGCTTACTACGAAACCGACAGGGACCCTACGAGCAGTACTTC. It is translated as CASSLLRNRQGPYEQYF.

The V call is TRBV6-5, the J call TRBJ2-1, with D hard to call. CDR1 is MNHEY and CDR2 is SVGAGI in the germline V gene. This CDR3 has 15 residues. V was pared by 0 bases and J by 10 bases, with 16 bases between. The CDR3 sequence: CASSYSPVLSGEQFF. DNA for the CDR3: TGTGCCAGCAGTTACTCCCCAGTTCTATCCGGAGAGCAGTTCTTC.

The gene calls are TRBV3-1 and TRBJ2-7, with 7 bases lining up with TRBD1. V lost 0 bases to trimming and J lost 6 bases; unmatched junction nucleotides: 14. This CDR3 region has 17 residues. Per germline, CDR1 LGHDT and CDR2 YNNKEL (reference sequence). The CDR3 DNA is TGTGCCAGCAGCCAAGATATCCCAGGGGGAATCAGCTCCGAGCAGTACTTC. Residues: CASSQDIPGGISSEQYF.

The chain is built from TRBV12-3 or TRBV12-4 and TRBJ2-5, with 7 bases aligning to TRBD2. V shed 5 bases and J 4 bases; nucleotides not matched to a gene: 1. This CDR3 is 12 amino acids long. Here the CDR3 reads CASSRGVETQYF. The CDR3 nucleotides are TGTGCCAGCAGTCGGGGGGTAGAGACCCAGTACTTC.